The rows below give T cell receptor beta chains drawn from one sample of a study of cytomegalovirus exposure and HLA in healthy donors. Using immunoSEQ multiplex PCR, the repertoire was profiled, and TCRdb retains in-frame clones only, with some absent. Here the sample spans 110,000 to 150,000 clones, approximately 80% being singletons. Sequencing was done on a sample of PBMCs. Receptors were obtained from a woman aged 60 to 75 in good health and CMV-seropositive. The CDR3 runs from the conserved cysteine through the conserved F or W. A D gene is named only where the DNA matches it firmly. Expanded clones get a size class; other rows say once, few or many, or leave the size out.

>TRBV5-4|TRBJ2-7|NA|TRBD2
TGTGCCAGCAGCCTACTAGCGGGAGCCAACTACGAGCAGTACTTC
CASSLLAGANYEQYF
>TRBV7-6|TRBJ1-2|NA|NA
TGTGCCAGCAGCTTAGGAGAGGGCTATGGCTACACCTTC
CASSLGEGYGYTF
>TRBV5-1|TRBJ1-6|NA|TRBD1
TGCGCCAGCAGTCCAGGGGGTGCTAATTCACCCCTCCACTTT
CASSPGGANSPLHF
>TRBV10-3|TRBJ1-5|NA|NA
TGTGCCATCAGTGAGTCGCCGGGAGGGCAGCCCCAGCATTTT
CAISESPGGQPQHF
>TRBV9|TRBJ2-1|NA|TRBD2
TGTGCCAGCAGCACCCAGGGACTAGCGGGGTACAATGAGCAGTTCTTC
CASSTQGLAGYNEQFF
>TRBV7-3|TRBJ1-6|NA|NA
TGTGCCAGCAGCTTATCCTGGGGCCCCAATTCACCCCTCCACTTT
CASSLSWGPNSPLHF
>TRBV7-8|TRBJ2-7|NA|NA
TGTGCCAGCAGCACTGGACAGCGCCGCGAGCAGTACTTC
CASSTGQRREQYF
>TRBV7-3|TRBJ1-1|NA|NA
TGTGCCAGCAGCTCAGGTTATGAAGCTTTCTTT
CASSSGYEAFF
>TRBV27|TRBJ1-4|NA|NA
TGTGCCAGCACATCGGCCTCGGGGGAAAAACTGTTTTTT
CASTSASGEKLFF
>TRBV7-3|TRBJ2-1|NA|TRBD1
TGTGCCAGCAGCCGTCAGGGGGCTGGCAATGAGCAGTTCTTC
CASSRQGAGNEQFF
>TRBV19|TRBJ1-5|few|NA
TGTGCCAGTAGTGTCATGAGCAATCAGCCCCAGCATTTT
CASSVMSNQPQHF
>TRBV7-9|TRBJ2-7|NA|TRBD2
TGTGCCAGCAGCCGGGGACTAGCGGGAGCTCCGGAGCAGTACTTC
CASSRGLAGAPEQYF
>TRBV29-1|TRBJ2-1|once|NA
TGCGGTGGACTCCTATACAATGAGCAGTTCTTC
CGGLLYNEQFF
>TRBV29-1|TRBJ2-3|NA|NA
TGCAGCGTTGGGCCACAGGGTCTCACAGCAGGTACGCAGTATTTT
CSVGPQGLTAGTQYF
>TRBV6-5|TRBJ2-7|NA|TRBD1
TGTGCCAGCAGTCCGCCCGGGACAGTCCCCTACGAGCAGTACTTC
CASSPPGTVPYEQYF
>TRBV9|TRBJ2-7|NA|TRBD1
TGTGCCAGCAGCGTAGCACCCGGGACAGGGGTCGAGCAGTACTTC
CASSVAPGTGVEQYF
>TRBV25-1|TRBJ2-5|NA|TRBD2
TGTGCCAGCAGAGTGGCGGGAGGGGGAGCCCAGGGGGAGCAGTACTTC
CASRVAGGGAQGEQYF
>TRBV9|TRBJ2-7|NA|TRBD1
TGTGCCAGCAGCGCCCTACAGGGGTCCGAGCAGTACTTC
CASSALQGSEQYF
>TRBV6-1|TRBJ2-1|few|TRBD2
TGTGCCAGCAGTCCCCTAGCGGGATCCTACAATGAGCAGTTCTTC
CASSPLAGSYNEQFF
>TRBV5-6|TRBJ2-1|NA|TRBD2
TGTGCCAGCAGCTTGGGACTAGCTATAGAGTTCTTC
CASSLGLAIEFF
>TRBV10-3|TRBJ2-3|NA|TRBD2
TGTGCCATCAGTGAGGGGATTCGGGAGGGACCAGATACGCAGTATTTT
CAISEGIREGPDTQYF
>TRBV5-1|TRBJ2-1|NA|TRBD1
TGCGCCAGCAGCTTTTCCGGACAGGGCTACAATGAGCAGTTCTTC
CASSFSGQGYNEQFF
>TRBV28|TRBJ2-7|NA|TRBD2
TGTGCCAGCAGTTTGACGACTAGCGGTCTGTACGAGCAGTACTTC
CASSLTTSGLYEQYF
>TRBV28|TRBJ2-3|NA|TRBD2
TGTGCCAGCAGTTGGGGGGGGGATTCCACAGATACGCAGTATTTT
CASSWGGDSTDTQYF
>TRBV10-3|TRBJ2-5|NA|TRBD2
TGTGCCATCAGTGAGTCTCTAGCGGGAGCGGGAGAGACCCAGTACTTC
CAISESLAGAGETQYF
>TRBV7-2|TRBJ2-7|NA|NA
TGTGCCAGCAGTTCGCAGGGAAGATTAAGCTACGAGCAGTACTTC
CASSSQGRLSYEQYF
>TRBV7-3|TRBJ1-1|NA|NA
TGTGCCAGCAGCTGGGGGGTGGGCACTGAAGCTTTCTTT
CASSWGVGTEAFF
>TRBV28|TRBJ2-2|NA|TRBD1
TGTGCCAGCACTCTGACAGGGGTGAACACCGGGGAGCTGTTTTTT
CASTLTGVNTGELFF
>TRBV7-3|TRBJ1-1|NA|NA
TGTGCCAGCAGCTTAACTCCAGGGATCACTGAAGCTTTCTTT
CASSLTPGITEAFF
>TRBV4-1|TRBJ2-3|NA|TRBD1
TGCGCCAGCAGCCTCCTACAGGGGGCGCGCACAGATACGCAGTATTTT
CASSLLQGARTDTQYF
>TRBV5-5|TRBJ2-5|NA|TRBD2
TGTGCCAGCAGCAAACCGACTAGCGGGAGTAGGGAGACCCAGTACTTC
CASSKPTSGSRETQYF
>TRBV10-3|TRBJ2-3|NA|TRBD2
TGTGCCATCAAGGCTAGCGGGAAGTATACAGATACGCAGTATTTT
CAIKASGKYTDTQYF
>TRBV29-1|TRBJ2-7|NA|NA
TGCAGCGCCCTTGGGAGGAGCTCCTACGAGCAGTACTTC
CSALGRSSYEQYF
>TRBV7-8|TRBJ1-4|NA|TRBD1
TGTGCCAGCAGCTCGAGGGGACAGGGGCGTGAAAAACTGTTTTTT
CASSSRGQGREKLFF
>TRBV4-1|TRBJ1-6|NA|NA
TGCGCCAGCAGCCAAGTCGTACAGGGAGACAATTCACCCCTCCACTTT
CASSQVVQGDNSPLHF
>TRBV28|TRBJ1-2|NA|NA
TGTGCCAGCAGTTTATTACTCAACCCTAACTATGGCTACACCTTC
CASSLLLNPNYGYTF
>TRBV28|TRBJ2-2|NA|NA
TGTGCCAGCAGTTTCCCACAGGGCAGGGCCCGGGCCGGGGAGCTGTTTTTT
CASSFPQGRARAGELFF
>TRBV7-2|TRBJ2-7|once|TRBD1
TGTGCCAGCAGCCGGCCGGGACAGGGGAGGGAGCAGTACTTC
CASSRPGQGREQYF
>TRBV9|TRBJ2-1|few|TRBD2
TGTGCCAGCAGCACTGGACTAGCTAACAATGAGCAGTTCTTC
CASSTGLANNEQFF
>TRBV19|TRBJ2-3|NA|TRBD2
TGTGCCTCGGGACTAGCGGAGGGCACAGATACGCAGTATTTT
CASGLAEGTDTQYF
>TRBV27|TRBJ2-3|NA|NA
TGTGCCAGCAGAAGATCTATCACAGATACGCAGTATTTT
CASRRSITDTQYF
>TRBV11-3|TRBJ2-7|once|NA
TGTGCCAGCAGCTCAGGGGCAGGGACCTACGAGCAGTACTTC
CASSSGAGTYEQYF
>TRBV4-3|TRBJ2-3|NA|NA
TGCGCCAGCAGCGCTAGACAGTCAGATACGCAGTATTTT
CASSARQSDTQYF
>TRBV5-1|TRBJ1-3|many|NA
TGCGCCAGCAGCTTGGCCGGTACCCACCCTGGAAACACCATATATTTT
CASSLAGTHPGNTIYF
>TRBV23-1|TRBJ2-7|NA|NA
TGCGCCAGCAGTCCCACGACGGGAAGAAGCTCCTACGAGCAGTACTTC
CASSPTTGRSSYEQYF
>TRBV5-4|TRBJ2-5|NA|NA
TGTGCCAGCAGCCCGAGGTTTACTAGTCAAGAGACCCAGTACTTC
CASSPRFTSQETQYF
>TRBV19|TRBJ2-2|NA|TRBD2
TGTGCCAGTAGGGAGGGAGGGGTGGCCGGGGAGCTGTTTTTT
CASREGGVAGELFF